The 11 T cell receptor beta chains in this list originate from one sample, sequenced in a study of blood T cells in healthy people across ages. It was with a sample-barcoded 5' primer and a J-beta primer mix that a second PCR of about 6 to 12 cycles was run. From the 5' RACE reads, TCRdb called clonotypes with MiXCR, one entry per CDR3 protein. The repertoire holds roughly 800,000 distinct CDR3 sequences, with about 48% as singletons. Specimen: blood. These TCRs come from a man at least 80 years old in good health.

This sequence joins TRBV12-3 or TRBV12-4 and TRBJ1-1, with 8 bases aligning to TRBD1. The CDR3 is 14 amino acids. J was trimmed by 4 bases and V by 6 bases; bases with no gene match: 7. The CDR3 sequence is CASSRPGGPTEAFF. The CDR3 bases are TGTGCCAGCAGCCGACCAGGGGGCCCCACTGAAGCTTTCTTT.

V is TRBV3-1 and J is TRBJ2-7, with D unresolved. V was pared by 5 bases and J by 5 bases, with 7 bases between. This CDR3 is 11 amino acids long. Germline V CDR1 and CDR2: LGHDT, YNNKEL (reference sequence). CDR3: CASSSEHEQYF. CDR3 sequence (DNA): TGTGCCAGCAGCAGCGAGCACGAGCAGTACTTC.

V is TRBV5-1 and J is TRBJ1-2; TRBD1 might be the D (5 bases). With 2 bases removed from V and 7 bases from J, the gap between germline ends came to 15 bases. Germline CDR1 and CDR2: SGHRS and YFSETQ. The CDR3 spans 14 residues. CDR3 loop: CASSLPGLEGGYTF. The CDR3 DNA is TGCGCCAGCAGCTTACCAGGGTTGGAGGGTGGCTACACCTTC.

The chain joins TRBV28 to TRBJ2-5; D possibly corresponds to TRBD2 (6 bases). TRBJ2-7 matches the DNA end more closely, so the J call is doubtful. The CDR3 extends over 15 amino acids. Germline-derived CDR1 and CDR2 are MDHEN and SYDVKM. The CDR3 DNA follows: TGTGCCAGCAGTTTATCGGGGGTTTTATCCTACGAGCAGTACTTC. Translated, it gives CASSLSGVLSYEQYF.

The chain is built from TRBV4-1 and TRBJ2-7; unclear D gene. This CDR3 is built from 13 residues. V dropped 0 bases and J dropped 4 bases, with 7 bases sitting between them. Germline V gene lookup returns CDR1 MGHRA and CDR2 YSYEKL. This CDR3 is CASSQERTYEQYF. The DNA of the CDR3 is TGCGCCAGCAGCCAAGAGCGAACTTACGAGCAGTACTTC.

The chain couples TRBV24-1 to TRBJ2-3; the D gene is possibly TRBD1 (6 bases). Looked up from germline, CDR1 is KGHDR and CDR2 is SFDVKD. The CDR3 is 14 amino acids. V gave up 5 bases and J gave up 3 bases, with 11 bases separating them. The CDR3 nucleotides read TGTGCCACCAGTGGTGTCGGGACAACAGATACGCAGTATTTT. This translates into CATSGVGTTDTQYF.

The gene calls are TRBV21-1 and TRBJ2-7; whether TRBD2, the table's D call, matches the DNA was not checked. TRBV21-1 is an annotated pseudogene. This CDR3 region has 16 residues. The CDR3 here is CASSNSSGRSPYEQYV. The CDR3 region has the DNA TGTGCCAGCAGCAATTCTAGCGGGAGGTCCCCCTACGAGCAGTACGTC.

The V call is TRBV12-5, the J call TRBJ2-5; 12 positions agree with TRBD2. Germline trimming cut 8 bases from V and 5 bases from J; bases unmatched to any gene: 9. Germline CDR1 is LGHNT and CDR2 is FRNRAP. CDR3 length: 15 residues. The CDR3 nucleotides read TGTGCTAGTTCCCCTAGCGGGAGGGCCTCGGAGACCCAGTACTTC. Translated: CASSPSGRASETQYF. Filled out from reference TRBV12-5 and TRBJ2-5, the complete variable domain reads DARVTQTPRHKVTEMGQEVTMRCQPILGHNTVFWYRQTMMQGLELLAYFRNRAPLDDSGMPKDRFSAEMPDATLATLKIQPSEPRDSAVYFCASSPSGRASETQYFGPGTRLLVL.

The CDR3 protein is CASSGRPGGGGEQYF. As DNA, the CDR3 is TGTGCCAGCAGCGGACGACCAGGGGGTGGGGGCGAGCAGTACTTC. The V and J genes are TRBV9 and TRBJ2-7; 7 nucleotides agree with TRBD1. Germline assignment: CDR1 SGDLS and CDR2 YYNGEE. This CDR3 contains 15 residues. V lost 3 bases, J lost 6 bases, and 12 bases stayed unmatched.

The chain employs TRBV5-1 and TRBJ2-5; D unclear. V shed 2 bases and J shed 2 bases, with 7 bases lying between them. The germline V gene has CDR1 SGHRS and CDR2 YFSETQ. This CDR3 comprises 13 residues. The CDR3 DNA reads as TGCGCCAGCAGCTTCTCCTGGCAAGAGACCCAGTACTTC. It codes for CASSFSWQETQYF. The full variable domain, completed using reference TRBV5-1 and TRBJ2-5, is KAGVTQTPRYLIKTRGQQVTLSCSPISGHRSVSWYQQTPGQGLQFLFEYFSETQRNKGNFPGRFSGRQFSNSRSEMNVSTLELGDSALYLCASSFSWQETQYFGPGTRLLVL.

This clonotype was seen a single time. The chain is built from TRBV5-1 and TRBJ2-1; D might be TRBD2 (6 bases). Germline CDR1 SGHRS, CDR2 YFSETQ. V was shortened by 4 bases and J by 2 bases, with 10 bases between the two germline ends. This CDR3 has 14 amino acids. The CDR3, as DNA: TGCGCCAGCAGCCCCGGGAGTACCTACAATGAGCAGTTCTTC. Protein: CASSPGSTYNEQFF. Drawing the rest from reference TRBV5-1 and TRBJ2-1, the complete variable domain is KAGVTQTPRYLIKTRGQQVTLSCSPISGHRSVSWYQQTPGQGLQFLFEYFSETQRNKGNFPGRFSGRQFSNSRSEMNVSTLELGDSALYLCASSPGSTYNEQFFGPGTRLTVL.